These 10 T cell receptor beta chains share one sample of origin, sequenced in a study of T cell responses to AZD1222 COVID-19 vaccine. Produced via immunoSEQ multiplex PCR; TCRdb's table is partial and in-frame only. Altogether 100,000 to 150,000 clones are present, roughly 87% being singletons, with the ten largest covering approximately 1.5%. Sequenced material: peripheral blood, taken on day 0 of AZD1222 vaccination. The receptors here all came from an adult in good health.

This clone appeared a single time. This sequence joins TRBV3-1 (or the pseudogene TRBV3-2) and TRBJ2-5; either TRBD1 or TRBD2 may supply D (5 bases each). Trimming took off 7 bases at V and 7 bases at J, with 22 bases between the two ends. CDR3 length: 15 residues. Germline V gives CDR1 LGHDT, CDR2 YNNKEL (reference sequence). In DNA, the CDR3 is TGTGCCAGCACCGCCTGGGACGGTCAATTTGGGACCCAGTACTTC. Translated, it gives CASTAWDGQFGTQYF.

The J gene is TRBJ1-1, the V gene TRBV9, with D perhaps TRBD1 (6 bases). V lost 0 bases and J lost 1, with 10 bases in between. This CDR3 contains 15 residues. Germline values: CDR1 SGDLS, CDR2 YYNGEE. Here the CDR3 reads CASSVDRDKNTEAFF. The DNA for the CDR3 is TGTGCCAGCAGCGTAGACAGGGACAAGAACACTGAAGCTTTCTTT.

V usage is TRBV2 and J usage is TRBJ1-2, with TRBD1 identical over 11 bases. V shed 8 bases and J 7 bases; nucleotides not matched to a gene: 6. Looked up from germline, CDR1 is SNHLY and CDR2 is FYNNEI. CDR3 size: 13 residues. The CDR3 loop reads CASGSDRGLGYTF. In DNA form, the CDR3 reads TGTGCCAGCGGGTCGGACAGGGGGCTTGGCTACACCTTC. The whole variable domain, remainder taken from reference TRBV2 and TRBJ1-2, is EPEVTQTPSHQVTQMGQEVILRCVPISNHLYFYWYRQILGQKVEFLVSFYNNEISEKSEIFDDQFSVERPDGSNFTLKIRSTKLEDSAMYFCASGSDRGLGYTFGSGTRLTVV.

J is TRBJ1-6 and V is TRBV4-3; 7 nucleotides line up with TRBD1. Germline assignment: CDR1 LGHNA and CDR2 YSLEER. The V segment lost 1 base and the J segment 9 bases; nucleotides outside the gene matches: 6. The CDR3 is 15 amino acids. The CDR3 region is CASSQGAGGTSPLHF. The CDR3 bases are TGCGCCAGCAGCCAAGGGGCAGGGGGGACTTCACCCCTCCACTTT.

For the CDR3, the DNA is TGTGCCAGCAGTTGGGGACAGGGACAGGAGACCCAGTACTTC. Translation gives CASSWGQGQETQYF. The genes are TRBV6-6 and TRBJ2-5, with 9 bases that match TRBD1. V shed 4 bases and J 5 bases; nucleotides not matched to a gene: 5. CDR1 MNHNY and CDR2 SVGAGI come from the germline V gene (reference sequence). The CDR3 extends over 14 amino acids.

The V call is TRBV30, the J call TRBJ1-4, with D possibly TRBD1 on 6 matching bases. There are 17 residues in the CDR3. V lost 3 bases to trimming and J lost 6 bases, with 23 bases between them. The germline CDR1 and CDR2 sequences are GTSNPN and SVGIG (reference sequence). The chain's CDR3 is CAWRKRLLQGTHEKLFF. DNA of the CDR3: TGTGCCTGGAGGAAAAGGCTGCTACAGGGCACCCATGAAAAACTGTTTTTT.

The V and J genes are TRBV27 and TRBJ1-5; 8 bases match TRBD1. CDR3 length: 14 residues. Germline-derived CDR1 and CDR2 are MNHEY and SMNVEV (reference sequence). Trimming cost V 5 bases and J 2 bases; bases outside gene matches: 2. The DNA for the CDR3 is TGTGCCAGCAGTCAGGGGGCTGGCAATCAGCCCCAGCATTTT. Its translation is CASSQGAGNQPQHF.

The CDR3 DNA follows: TGTGCCAGCACCAACAGGGCCTCCGGGGAGCTGTTTTTT. This translates into CASTNRASGELFF. The chain recombines TRBV2 with TRBJ2-2, with D perhaps matching TRBD1 (6 bases). CDR3 length equals 13 residues. Per germline, CDR1 SNHLY and CDR2 FYNNEI. Trimming left V 7 bases short and J 6 bases short, with 12 bases between.

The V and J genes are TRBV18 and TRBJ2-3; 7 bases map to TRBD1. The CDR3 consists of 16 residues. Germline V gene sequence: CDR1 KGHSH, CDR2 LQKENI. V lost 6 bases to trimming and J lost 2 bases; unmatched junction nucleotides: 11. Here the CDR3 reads CASSPTGQILTDTQYF. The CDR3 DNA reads TGTGCCAGCTCGCCCACGGGACAGATTCTCACAGATACGCAGTATTTT.

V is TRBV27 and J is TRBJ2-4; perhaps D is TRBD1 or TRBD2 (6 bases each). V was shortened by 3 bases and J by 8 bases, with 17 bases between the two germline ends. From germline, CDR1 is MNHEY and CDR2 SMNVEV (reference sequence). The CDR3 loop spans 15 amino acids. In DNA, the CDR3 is TGTGCCAGCAGTTTTTTCGGGGGCCCCTCCGACATTCAGTACTTC. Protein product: CASSFFGGPSDIQYF.